The rows below give T cell receptor beta chains drawn from one sample of a study of T cell responses to AZD1222 COVID-19 vaccine. Sequencing used immunoSEQ multiplex PCR; TCRdb keeps in-frame clones, though not all of them. This repertoire shows about 150,000 clones, around nine tenths found once; its top ten account for approximately 1.8%. Material: peripheral blood, obtained on day 0 of AZD1222 vaccination. These receptors all stem from an adult in good health. CDR3s include the opening cysteine and the closing phenylalanine or tryptophan. D genes are given only for firm matches. Only part of the rows carry a size: once, few, many, or a class if the clone is expanded.

J: TRBJ2-1
D: TRBD2
size: -
V: TRBV28
CDR3: CASSFLADSYNEQFF
DNA: TGTGCCAGCAGTTTTCTAGCGGATTCCTACAATGAGCAGTTCTTC

J: TRBJ2-1
D: TRBD2
size: -
V: TRBV19
CDR3: CASSALAGVNEQFF
DNA: TGTGCCAGTAGTGCACTAGCGGGAGTGAATGAGCAGTTCTTC

J: TRBJ2-1
D: -
size: -
V: TRBV4-1
CDR3: CASSQDREAWNEQFF
DNA: TGCGCCAGCAGCCAAGACAGGGAAGCGTGGAATGAGCAGTTCTTC

J: TRBJ1-5
D: -
size: -
V: TRBV9
CDR3: CASSVGADSNQPQHF
DNA: TGTGCCAGCAGCGTGGGGGCCGATAGCAATCAGCCCCAGCATTTT

J: TRBJ2-1
D: TRBD2
size: -
V: TRBV28
CDR3: CASTRLATLHEQFF
DNA: TGTGCCAGCACCCGACTAGCGACTCTCCATGAGCAGTTCTTC

J: TRBJ1-3
D: TRBD1
size: -
V: TRBV28
CDR3: CASSVTGTGRNTIYF
DNA: TGTGCCAGCAGTGTGACCGGGACAGGGAGAAACACCATATATTTT

J: TRBJ2-3
D: -
size: -
V: TRBV7-3
CDR3: CASSYSYPDTQYF
DNA: TGTGCCAGCAGCTATAGTTACCCAGATACGCAGTATTTT

J: TRBJ1-5
D: TRBD1
size: -
V: TRBV7-6
CDR3: CASSLVGGQGSQPQHF
DNA: TGTGCCAGCAGCTTAGTGGGTGGACAGGGGTCTCAGCCCCAGCATTTT

J: TRBJ1-4
D: TRBD1
size: -
V: TRBV5-8
CDR3: CASSTGQGGDEKLFF
DNA: TGTGCCAGCAGCACAGGACAGGGGGGAGATGAAAAACTGTTTTTT

J: TRBJ2-7
D: -
size: -
V: TRBV7-2
CDR3: CASSPSQGSNRPGDEQYF
DNA: TGTGCCAGCAGCCCCAGCCAGGGGAGTAATCGCCCGGGGGACGAGCAGTACTTC

J: TRBJ2-1
D: -
size: -
V: TRBV7-3
CDR3: CASSLRQSSYNEQFF
DNA: TGTGCCAGCAGCTTAAGACAGAGCTCCTACAATGAGCAGTTCTTC

J: TRBJ2-3
D: TRBD2
size: -
V: TRBV15
CDR3: CATSRWTSSTDTQYF
DNA: TGTGCCACCAGCAGATGGACTAGCAGCACAGATACGCAGTATTTT

J: TRBJ1-5
D: -
size: -
V: TRBV30
CDR3: CAWSVMGDNQPQHF
DNA: TGTGCCTGGAGTGTGATGGGGGACAATCAGCCCCAGCATTTT

J: TRBJ1-5
D: TRBD1
size: -
V: TRBV28
CDR3: CASSKTGGLNQPQHF
DNA: TGTGCCAGCAGTAAGACAGGGGGTCTGAATCAGCCCCAGCATTTT

J: TRBJ1-6
D: -
size: -
V: TRBV28
CDR3: CASSLRVSVLHF
DNA: TGTGCCAGCAGTTTAAGGGTCTCAGTCCTCCACTTT

J: TRBJ2-1
D: -
size: -
V: TRBV6-4
CDR3: CASSDSEVNEQFF
DNA: TGTGCCAGCAGTGACTCGGAGGTAAATGAGCAGTTCTTC

J: TRBJ1-1
D: -
size: -
V: TRBV7-9
CDR3: CASSYPAGQGNTEAFF
DNA: TGTGCCAGCAGCTATCCCGCTGGCCAGGGGAACACTGAAGCTTTCTTT

J: TRBJ2-4
D: TRBD1
size: -
V: TRBV5-1
CDR3: CASSLTGEAKNIQYF
DNA: TGCGCCAGCAGCTTAACAGGGGAAGCCAAAAACATTCAGTACTTC

J: TRBJ1-4
D: TRBD1
size: -
V: TRBV5-4
CDR3: CASSRDSENEKLFF
DNA: TGTGCCAGCAGCCGGGACAGCGAGAATGAAAAACTGTTTTTT

J: TRBJ2-2
D: -
size: -
V: TRBV20-1
CDR3: CSARDRGELFF
DNA: TGCAGTGCTAGAGACAGGGGGGAGCTGTTTTTT

J: TRBJ1-2
D: -
size: -
V: TRBV5-6
CDR3: CASSRDGKGRVYGYTF
DNA: TGTGCCAGCAGCCGAGACGGGAAGGGCAGGGTTTACGGCTACACCTTC

J: TRBJ1-1
D: -
size: -
V: TRBV14
CDR3: CASSQREGIEAFF
DNA: TGTGCCAGCAGCCAACGTGAGGGAATTGAAGCTTTCTTT

J: TRBJ2-1
D: -
size: once
V: TRBV28
CDR3: CASSFPGEQFF
DNA: TGTGCCAGCAGTTTCCCAGGGGAGCAGTTCTTC

J: TRBJ1-5
D: -
size: -
V: TRBV6-4
CDR3: CASSAQRDQPQHF
DNA: TGTGCCAGCAGCGCGCAGAGAGATCAGCCCCAGCATTTT

J: TRBJ1-2
D: -
size: -
V: TRBV13
CDR3: CASSFTPTTGAPKLINYGYTF
DNA: TGTGCCAGCAGCTTCACCCCCACGACAGGAGCCCCTAAATTGATTAACTATGGCTACACCTTC

J: TRBJ2-7
D: TRBD1
size: -
V: TRBV28
CDR3: CASSLWGTGLGEQYF
DNA: TGTGCCAGCAGTTTATGGGGGACAGGGTTGGGCGAGCAGTACTTC

J: TRBJ1-2
D: -
size: -
V: TRBV28
CDR3: CASSLASLGGYTF
DNA: TGTGCCAGCAGTTTAGCGTCATTGGGTGGCTACACCTTC

J: TRBJ1-4
D: -
size: -
V: TRBV2
CDR3: CASKRFGESDEKLFF
DNA: TGTGCCAGCAAGCGTTTTGGGGAATCAGATGAAAAACTGTTTTTT

J: TRBJ2-2
D: -
size: -
V: TRBV3-1/TRBV3-2
CDR3: CASSRDPITRISGELFF
DNA: TGTGCCAGCAGCCGAGATCCGATAACTAGAATTTCCGGGGAGCTGTTTTTT

J: TRBJ2-1
D: TRBD2
size: -
V: TRBV5-8
CDR3: CASRDLAGHNEQFF
DNA: TGTGCCAGCAGAGACTTAGCGGGACATAATGAGCAGTTCTTC

J: TRBJ1-2
D: -
size: -
V: TRBV19
CDR3: CASSRDGVYYGYTF
DNA: TGTGCCAGTAGCAGAGACGGGGTATACTATGGCTACACCTTC

J: TRBJ2-5
D: -
size: -
V: TRBV18
CDR3: CASSPDGYQETQYF
DNA: TGTGCCAGCTCCCCCGACGGGTACCAAGAGACCCAGTACTTC

J: TRBJ2-7
D: -
size: -
V: TRBV5-1
CDR3: CASSLDRLRYEQYF
DNA: TGCGCCAGCAGCTTAGATCGGTTACGGTACGAGCAGTACTTC

J: TRBJ2-7
D: TRBD2
size: -
V: TRBV6-2/TRBV6-3
CDR3: CASSYSGTTSYEQYF
DNA: TGTGCCAGCAGTTACTCCGGGACTACCTCCTACGAGCAGTACTTC

J: TRBJ2-3
D: TRBD2
size: once
V: TRBV6-2/TRBV6-3
CDR3: CASSSRGLGTDTQYF
DNA: TGTGCCAGCAGCTCAAGGGGACTAGGTACAGATACGCAGTATTTT

J: TRBJ1-4
D: -
size: -
V: TRBV6-5
CDR3: CASSLRQANMKRLFF
DNA: TGTGCCAGCAGCTTAAGACAGGCTAATATGAAAAGACTGTTTTTT

J: TRBJ1-2
D: TRBD1
size: -
V: TRBV7-2
CDR3: CASSRRDRVNGYTF
DNA: TGTGCCAGCAGCCGCAGGGACAGAGTTAATGGCTACACCTTC

J: TRBJ2-7
D: -
size: -
V: TRBV6-4
CDR3: CASSAGDYEQYF
DNA: TGTGCCAGCAGTGCCGGGGACTACGAGCAGTACTTC

J: TRBJ2-1
D: -
size: -
V: TRBV5-1
CDR3: CASSRGQVGNEQFF
DNA: TGCGCCAGCAGCCGTGGCCAGGTCGGCAATGAGCAGTTCTTC

J: TRBJ1-1
D: -
size: -
V: TRBV28
CDR3: CASRSKGVSLNTEAFF
DNA: TGTGCCAGCAGATCAAAAGGTGTTTCCCTGAACACTGAAGCTTTCTTT

J: TRBJ1-1
D: -
size: -
V: TRBV3-1/TRBV3-2
CDR3: CASSQGQRNTEAFF
DNA: TGTGCCAGCAGCCAAGGACAGAGGAACACTGAAGCTTTCTTT

J: TRBJ2-1
D: TRBD2
size: -
V: TRBV11-3
CDR3: CASSLGGRAFNEQFF
DNA: TGTGCCAGCAGCTTAGGCGGGAGGGCCTTTAATGAGCAGTTCTTC

J: TRBJ2-5
D: TRBD2
size: once
V: TRBV5-1
CDR3: CASSLAGTSIETQYF
DNA: TGCGCCAGCAGCTTGGCCGGGACTAGCATTGAGACCCAGTACTTC

J: TRBJ2-2
D: TRBD1
size: -
V: TRBV3-1/TRBV3-2
CDR3: CASSQQFGQGHGELFF
DNA: TGTGCCAGCAGCCAGCAATTCGGACAGGGGCACGGGGAGCTGTTTTTT

J: TRBJ1-5
D: -
size: -
V: TRBV2
CDR3: CASSNRGQGLNQPQHF
DNA: TGTGCCAGCAGTAACAGAGGACAAGGTCTCAATCAGCCCCAGCATTTT

J: TRBJ2-7
D: -
size: -
V: TRBV6-5
CDR3: CASSYSPRYYEQYF
DNA: TGTGCCAGCAGTTACTCGCCAAGGTACTACGAGCAGTACTTC

J: TRBJ1-3
D: -
size: -
V: TRBV2
CDR3: CASSVYGTSGNTIYF
DNA: TGTGCCAGCAGTGTGTACGGCACCTCTGGAAACACCATATATTTT

J: TRBJ2-7
D: TRBD2
size: -
V: TRBV11-1
CDR3: CASSASGGVYEQYF
DNA: TGTGCCAGCAGCGCTAGCGGGGGGGTCTACGAGCAGTACTTC

J: TRBJ2-7
D: -
size: -
V: TRBV19
CDR3: CASNPGNSGPYEQYF
DNA: TGTGCCAGTAACCCAGGGAATAGCGGACCCTACGAGCAGTACTTC

J: TRBJ1-2
D: -
size: once
V: TRBV7-2
CDR3: CASSRVRKGIEDYGYTF
DNA: TGTGCCAGCAGCAGGGTAAGGAAGGGGATTGAGGACTATGGCTACACCTTC

J: TRBJ2-1
D: TRBD2
size: -
V: TRBV28
CDR3: CASSFWGGFIF
DNA: TGTGCCAGCAGTTTTTGGGGGGGGTTTATCTTC

J: TRBJ1-3
D: TRBD1
size: -
V: TRBV6-5
CDR3: CASRRQGGGNTIYF
DNA: TGTGCCAGCAGGAGACAGGGGGGCGGAAACACCATATATTTT

J: TRBJ1-3
D: -
size: -
V: TRBV5-6
CDR3: CASSFWRENTIYF
DNA: TGTGCCAGCAGCTTCTGGAGAGAAAACACCATATATTTT

J: TRBJ2-1
D: TRBD2
size: -
V: TRBV28
CDR3: CASTPRTSGVYNEQFF
DNA: TGTGCCAGCACCCCCCGGACTAGCGGAGTTTACAATGAGCAGTTCTTC

J: TRBJ2-2
D: -
size: -
V: TRBV5-6
CDR3: CASSLGSLLLTGELFF
DNA: TGTGCCAGCAGCTTGGGCTCTCTCCTACTCACCGGGGAGCTGTTTTTT

J: TRBJ2-5
D: -
size: -
V: TRBV5-1
CDR3: CASSLGAGETQYF
DNA: TGCGCCAGCAGCTTGGGAGCGGGAGAGACCCAGTACTTC

J: TRBJ1-5
D: TRBD1
size: -
V: TRBV6-6
CDR3: CASSPRTGRMGGQPQHF
DNA: TGTGCCAGCAGTCCTCGGACAGGGCGAATGGGTGGTCAGCCCCAGCATTTT

J: TRBJ2-5
D: -
size: -
V: TRBV29-1
CDR3: CSVVQSQETQYF
DNA: TGCAGCGTTGTACAGAGCCAAGAGACCCAGTACTTC

J: TRBJ1-2
D: -
size: once
V: TRBV4-3
CDR3: CASSQDVRAYNYGYTF
DNA: TGCGCCAGCAGCCAAGACGTCAGGGCCTATAACTATGGCTACACCTTC

J: TRBJ1-2
D: -
size: -
V: TRBV28
CDR3: CASSPRPKFGPYGYTF
DNA: TGTGCCAGCAGTCCCCGCCCTAAATTTGGGCCATATGGCTACACCTTC